The 5 T cell receptor beta chains below were found in one sample sequenced in a study of shared clonotypes between healthy human individuals. TCRdb's table, derived via immunoSEQ multiplex PCR, lists solely in-frame clones and lacks some. Found here are some 500,000 clones, about 96% of them singletons; the top ten hold about 0.06%. Sequenced material: naive CD4+ T cells sorted from blood. Indicated subset: CD45RA+ positively selected. The receptors were sampled from a woman in her twenties or thirties in good health.

V and J are TRBV5-1 and TRBJ2-4, with TRBD1 identical over 7 bases. The CDR3 runs to 14 residues. After removal of 3 bases from V and 9 bases from J, the junction contained 9 bases not matched to a gene. Germline V gene sequence: CDR1 SGHRS, CDR2 YFSETQ. The CDR3 DNA reads as TGCGCCAGCAGCTACTCGTCAGACAGGGTCATTCAGTACTTC. Its protein product is CASSYSSDRVIQYF.

V and J are TRBV16 and TRBJ1-5, with TRBD1 as a possible D gene (6 bases). Germline values: CDR1 KGHSY, CDR2 FQNENV. V was trimmed by 6 bases and J by 5 bases, leaving 17 bases between them. This CDR3 spans 15 amino acids. CDR3 protein: CASSYRVGMDQPQHF. DNA for the CDR3: TGTGCCAGCAGTTACAGGGTGGGGATGGATCAGCCCCAGCATTTT.

The V and J genes are TRBV28 and TRBJ2-5; 7 nucleotides line up with TRBD1. Germline CDR1 and CDR2: MDHEN and SYDVKM. The CDR3 extends over 18 amino acids. The junction had 27 bases not matched to a gene; V was cut back by 6 bases and J by 11 bases. In nucleotides, the CDR3 is TGTGCCAGCAGCCGCGTCGTGACCAGGGGGTTGTTAGTTCCGGAGCAGTACTTC. This encodes CASSRVVTRGLLVPEQYF.

V usage is TRBV6-6 and J usage is TRBJ1-1; D is unclear. The CDR3 runs to 14 residues. Germline V gene sequence: CDR1 MNHNY, CDR2 SVGAGI (reference sequence). Trimming left V 2 bases short and J 2 bases short, with 9 bases between. Here the CDR3 reads CASSYRQPNTEAFF. CDR3 nucleotides: TGTGCCAGCAGTTACAGGCAGCCCAACACTGAAGCTTTCTTT.

This chain links TRBV11-3 with TRBJ2-2; 7 nucleotides agree with TRBD1. The CDR3 extends over 16 amino acids. The junction had 14 bases not matched to a gene; V was cut back by 5 bases and J by 8 bases. The germline V gene encodes CDR1 SGHNT and CDR2 YENEEA. The CDR3 nucleotides read TGTGCCAGCAGCCCCCAAGGGACAGAGACCGGAGGGGAGCTGTTTTTT. As protein: CASSPQGTETGGELFF.